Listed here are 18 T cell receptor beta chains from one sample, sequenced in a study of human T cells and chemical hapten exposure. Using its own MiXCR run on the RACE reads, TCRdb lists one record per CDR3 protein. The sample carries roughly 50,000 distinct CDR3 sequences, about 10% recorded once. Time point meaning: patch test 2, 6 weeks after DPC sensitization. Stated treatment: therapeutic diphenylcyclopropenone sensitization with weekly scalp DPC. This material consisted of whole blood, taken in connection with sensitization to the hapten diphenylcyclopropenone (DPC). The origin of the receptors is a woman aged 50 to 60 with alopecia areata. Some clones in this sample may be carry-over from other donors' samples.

The CDR3 sequence: CASSSPYRGAEAFF. The CDR3 nucleotides read TGTGCCAGCAGTTCACCTTATAGGGGGGCTGAAGCTTTCTTT. The gene calls are TRBV12-3 or TRBV12-4 and TRBJ1-1, with D possibly matching TRBD1 (6 bases). The CDR3 has 14 amino acids. Trimming cost V 4 bases and J 6 bases, with 15 bases left between them.

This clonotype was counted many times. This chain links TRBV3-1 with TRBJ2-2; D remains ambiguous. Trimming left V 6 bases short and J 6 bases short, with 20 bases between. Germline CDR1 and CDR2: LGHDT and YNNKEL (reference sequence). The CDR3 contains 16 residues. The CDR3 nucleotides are TGTGCCAGCAGGTTCCTTACTCGTGCGGTGTCCGGGGAGCTGTTTTTT. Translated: CASRFLTRAVSGELFF. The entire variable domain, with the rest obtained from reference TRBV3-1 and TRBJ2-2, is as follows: DTAVSQTPKYLVTQMGNDKSIKCEQNLGHDTMYWYKQDSKKFLKIMFSYNNKELIINETVPNRFSPKSPDKAHLNLHINSLELGDSAVYFCASRFLTRAVSGELFFGEGSRLTVL.

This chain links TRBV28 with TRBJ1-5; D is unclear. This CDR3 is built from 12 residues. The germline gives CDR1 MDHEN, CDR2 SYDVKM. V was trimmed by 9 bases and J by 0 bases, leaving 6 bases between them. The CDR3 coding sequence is TGTGCCAGTGGAAGTAGCAATCAGCCCCAGCATTTT. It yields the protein CASGSSNQPQHF.

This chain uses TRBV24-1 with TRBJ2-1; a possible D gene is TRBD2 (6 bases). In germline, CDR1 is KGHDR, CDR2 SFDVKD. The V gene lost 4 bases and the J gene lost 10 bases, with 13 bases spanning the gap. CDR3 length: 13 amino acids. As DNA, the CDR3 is TGTGCCACCAGTGACCCTCCTCTAGCGGAGCAGTTCTTC. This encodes CATSDPPLAEQFF.

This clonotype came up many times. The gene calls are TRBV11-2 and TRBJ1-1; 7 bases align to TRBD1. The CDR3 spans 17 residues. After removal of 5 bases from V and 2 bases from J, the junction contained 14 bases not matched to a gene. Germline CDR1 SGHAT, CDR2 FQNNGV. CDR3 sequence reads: CASSTYRGPLINTEAFF. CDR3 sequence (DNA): TGTGCCAGCAGCACTTACAGGGGACCCCTTATTAACACTGAAGCTTTCTTT.

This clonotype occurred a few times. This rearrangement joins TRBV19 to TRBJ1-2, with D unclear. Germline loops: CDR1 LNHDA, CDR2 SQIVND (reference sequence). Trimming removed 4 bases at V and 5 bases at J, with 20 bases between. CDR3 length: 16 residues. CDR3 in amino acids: CASSTRLDDRRYGYTF. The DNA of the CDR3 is TGTGCCAGTAGTACCCGATTGGACGATAGGCGGTATGGCTACACCTTC.

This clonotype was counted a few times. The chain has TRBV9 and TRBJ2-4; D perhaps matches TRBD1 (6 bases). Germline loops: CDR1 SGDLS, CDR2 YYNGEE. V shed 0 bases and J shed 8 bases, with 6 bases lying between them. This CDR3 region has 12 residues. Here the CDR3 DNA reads TGTGCCAGCAGCGTAGCAGGGGACATTCAGTACTTC. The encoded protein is CASSVAGDIQYF.

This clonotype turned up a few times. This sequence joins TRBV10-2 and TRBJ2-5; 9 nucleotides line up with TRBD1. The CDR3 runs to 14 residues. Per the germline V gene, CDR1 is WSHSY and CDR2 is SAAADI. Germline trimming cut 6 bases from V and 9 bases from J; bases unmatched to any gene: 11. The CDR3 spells CASRETGTGLSQYF. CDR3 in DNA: TGCGCCAGCAGAGAAACCGGGACAGGGTTATCCCAGTACTTC.

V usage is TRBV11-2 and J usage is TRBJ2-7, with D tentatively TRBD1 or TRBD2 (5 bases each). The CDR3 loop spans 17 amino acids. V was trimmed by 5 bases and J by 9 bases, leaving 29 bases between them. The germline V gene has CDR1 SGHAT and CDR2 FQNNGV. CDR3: CASSLRERTRRGDGQYF. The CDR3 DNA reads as TGTGCCAGCAGCCTCCGGGAAAGGACAAGAAGGGGTGACGGGCAGTACTTC.

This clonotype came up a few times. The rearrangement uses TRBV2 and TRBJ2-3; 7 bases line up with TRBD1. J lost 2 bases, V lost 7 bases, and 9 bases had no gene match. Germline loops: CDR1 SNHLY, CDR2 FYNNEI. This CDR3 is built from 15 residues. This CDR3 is CASTLLGQFTDTQYF. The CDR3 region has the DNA TGTGCCAGCACCCTCTTGGGACAGTTCACAGATACGCAGTATTTT.

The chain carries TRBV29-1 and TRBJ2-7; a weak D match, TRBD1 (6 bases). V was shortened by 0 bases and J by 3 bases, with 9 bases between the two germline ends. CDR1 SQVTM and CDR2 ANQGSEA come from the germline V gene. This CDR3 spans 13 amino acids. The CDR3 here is CSVEEEDSYEQYF. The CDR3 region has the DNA TGCAGCGTTGAAGAGGAGGACAGCTACGAGCAGTACTTC.

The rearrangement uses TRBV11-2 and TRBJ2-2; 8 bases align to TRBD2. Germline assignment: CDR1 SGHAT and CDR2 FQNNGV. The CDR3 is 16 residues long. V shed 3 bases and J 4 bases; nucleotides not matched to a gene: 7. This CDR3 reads CASSFLSGGGTGELFF. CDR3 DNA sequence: TGTGCCAGCAGCTTCTTAAGCGGGGGAGGCACCGGGGAGCTGTTTTTT.

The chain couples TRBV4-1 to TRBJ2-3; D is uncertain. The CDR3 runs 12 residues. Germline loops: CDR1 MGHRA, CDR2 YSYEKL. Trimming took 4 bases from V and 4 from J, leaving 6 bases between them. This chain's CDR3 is CASSPVADTQYF. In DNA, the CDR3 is TGCGCCAGCAGCCCTGTGGCAGATACGCAGTATTTT.

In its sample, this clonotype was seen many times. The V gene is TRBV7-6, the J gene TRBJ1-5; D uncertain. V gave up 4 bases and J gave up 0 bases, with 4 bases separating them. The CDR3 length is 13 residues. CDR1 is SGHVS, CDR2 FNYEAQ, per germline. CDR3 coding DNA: TGTGCCAGCAGCTCCAGTAGCAATCAGCCCCAGCATTTT. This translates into CASSSSSNQPQHF.

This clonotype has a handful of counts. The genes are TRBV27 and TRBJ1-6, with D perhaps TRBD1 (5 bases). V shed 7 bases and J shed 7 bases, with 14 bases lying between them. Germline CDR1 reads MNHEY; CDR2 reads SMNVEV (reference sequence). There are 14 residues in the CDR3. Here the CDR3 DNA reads TGTGCCAGCAAACTTCAGGGTAGGAATTCACCCCTCCACTTT. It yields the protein CASKLQGRNSPLHF.

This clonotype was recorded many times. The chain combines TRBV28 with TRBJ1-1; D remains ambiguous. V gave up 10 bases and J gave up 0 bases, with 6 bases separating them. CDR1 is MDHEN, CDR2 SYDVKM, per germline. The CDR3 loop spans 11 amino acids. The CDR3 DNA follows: TGTGCCACTCATATGAACACTGAAGCTTTCTTT. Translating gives CATHMNTEAFF.

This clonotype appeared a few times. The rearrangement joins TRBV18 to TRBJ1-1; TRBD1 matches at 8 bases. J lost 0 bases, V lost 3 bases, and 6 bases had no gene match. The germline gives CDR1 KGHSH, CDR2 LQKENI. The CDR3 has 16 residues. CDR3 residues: CASSPTSRGLNTEAFF. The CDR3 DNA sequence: TGTGCCAGCTCACCGACTAGCAGGGGGCTGAACACTGAAGCTTTCTTT.

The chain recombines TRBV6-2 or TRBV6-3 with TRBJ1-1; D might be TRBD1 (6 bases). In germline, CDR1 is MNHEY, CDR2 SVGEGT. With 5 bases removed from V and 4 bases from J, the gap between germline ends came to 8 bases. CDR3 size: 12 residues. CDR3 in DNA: TGTGCCAGCAGTCAACAGGGCACTGAAGCTTTCTTT. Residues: CASSQQGTEAFF.